Shown below are 11 T cell receptor beta chains from a single sample sequenced in a study of cytomegalovirus exposure and HLA in healthy donors (dated by TCRdb to about 2017). Receptor amplification or capture employed the immunoSEQ multiplex PCR assay. A mixture of 60 forward primers for TCR Vbeta segments and 13 reverse primers for TCR Jbeta segments was used in the multiplex PCR. The immuneACCESS repertoire file appears here via TCRdb, limited to in-frame rearrangements. These files lack a portion of the clones; in checked studies, under half of the deficit traces to unresolved V genes, and the cause of the others is not known. In this sample the table shows 150,000 to 200,000 clones, just over 70% of which occur a single time. About 4.5% of the sample comes from the top ten. Sequenced sample: PBMCs. The receptors were sampled from a young man in good health and CMV-seropositive.

The chain carries TRBV7-9 and TRBJ2-1; 9 bases line up with TRBD1. CDR1 is SEHNR and CDR2 is FQNEAQ in the germline V gene (reference sequence). V gave up 8 bases and J gave up 3 bases; unmatched junction bases: 5. This CDR3 contains 14 residues. In nucleotides, the CDR3 is TGTGCCAGCCCGACGGGACAGGGCTACAATGAGCAGTTCTTC. Translation: CASPTGQGYNEQFF.

Remarks on this clone: The junction departs from the called germline gene at one end, perhaps through a read error. J is TRBJ2-6 and V is TRBV7-7; 9 nucleotides line up with TRBD2. The length of the CDR3 is 14 residues. Germline V gene sequence: CDR1 SSHAT, CDR2 FNYEAQ (reference sequence). CDR3 in amino acids: CASSGGTGANVLTF. In DNA form, the CDR3 reads TGTGCTAGCAGCGGGGGGACTGGGGCCAACGTCCTGACTTTC. Based on the CDR3 plus reference TRBV7-7 and TRBJ2-6, the full variable domain is GAGVSQSPRYKVTKRGQDVTLRCDPISSHATLYWYQQALGQGPEFLTYFNYEAQPDKSGLPSDRFSAERPEGSISTLTIQRTEQRDSAMYRCASSGGTGANVLTFGAGSRLTVL.

The chain couples TRBV9 to TRBJ1-3; D call uncertain. The CDR3 spans 14 residues. The germline V gene has CDR1 SGDLS and CDR2 YYNGEE. The V end was cut by 4 bases, the J end by 4 bases, with 12 bases between. The CDR3 loop is CASSPAVEGNTIYF. CDR3 DNA: TGTGCCAGCAGCCCCGCAGTTGAAGGAAACACCATATATTTT.

This clone was recorded once. The rearrangement uses TRBV6-5 and TRBJ1-6, with D perhaps matching TRBD1 (6 bases). Germline CDR1 MNHEY, CDR2 SVGAGI. The CDR3 contains 15 residues. V was cut by 0 bases and J by 5 bases, with 8 bases left in between. The CDR3 region is CASSYSDSNNSPLHF. CDR3 nucleotide sequence: TGTGCCAGCAGTTACTCGGACAGCAATAATTCACCCCTCCACTTT.

The gene calls are TRBV19 and TRBJ1-1; the match to TRBD1 covers 7 bases. Germline V gene sequence: CDR1 LNHDA, CDR2 SQIVND (reference sequence). CDR3 length: 18 amino acids. With 4 bases clipped from V and 4 bases from J, the junction kept 18 bases outside the gene matches. CDR3 protein: CASSTTQGGGDIRTEAFF. In nucleotides, the CDR3 is TGTGCCAGTAGTACCACCCAGGGGGGCGGGGATATTCGCACTGAAGCTTTCTTT. The whole variable domain, remainder taken from reference TRBV19 and TRBJ1-1, is DGGITQSPKYLFRKEGQNVTLSCEQNLNHDAMYWYRQDPGQGLRLIYYSQIVNDFQKGDIAEGYSVSREKKESFPLTVTSAQKNPTAFYLCASSTTQGGGDIRTEAFFGQGTRLTVV.

The chain carries TRBV28 and TRBJ1-1; D is possibly TRBD1 (6 bases). With 6 bases removed from V and 1 base from J, the gap between germline ends came to 15 bases. Per germline, CDR1 MDHEN and CDR2 SYDVKM. This CDR3 region has 15 residues. As DNA, the CDR3 is TGTGCCAGCAGCTCCGGGGGGGCCGAGAACACTGAAGCTTTCTTT. The encoded protein is CASSSGGAENTEAFF.

This sequence joins TRBV11-3 and TRBJ2-1, with D uncertain. Germline V gene data show CDR1 as SGHNT and CDR2 as YENEEA. The CDR3 is 11 residues long. With 1 base removed from V and 9 bases from J, the gap between germline ends came to 4 bases. CDR3 nucleotide sequence: TGTGCCAGCAGCTTAGGACTTGAGCAGTTCTTC. Its protein product is CASSLGLEQFF.

The CDR3 sequence: CASSNDRGPGSGANVLTF. The CDR3 DNA is TGTGCCAGCAGCAACGACAGGGGCCCGGGATCTGGGGCCAACGTCCTGACTTTC. This chain joins TRBV5-8 and TRBJ2-6; TRBD1 matches at 8 bases. Germline lookup yields CDR1 SGHTS and CDR2 YDEGEE. V trimming: 4 bases; J trimming: 1 base; junction bases outside the gene matches: 10. CDR3 length: 18 residues.

This clone has more than one count but fewer than ten. The genes are TRBV19 and TRBJ2-2; 8 bases are a match to TRBD2. The CDR3 length is 15 residues. Germline V gene lookup returns CDR1 LNHDA and CDR2 SQIVND (reference sequence). Trimming took 5 bases from V and 6 from J; bases not matched to a gene: 8. CDR3 bases: TGTGCCAGTAGTCCGTGGCGGGAGGTGGCCGGGGAGCTGTTTTTT. As protein: CASSPWREVAGELFF.

The genes are TRBV5-1 and TRBJ2-5; 7 bases are a match to TRBD1. CDR1 and CDR2 from the germline V gene are SGHRS and YFSETQ. V was clipped by 4 bases and J by 4 bases; unmatched bases: 10. This CDR3 has 15 residues. This CDR3 reads CASSPLDRIRETQYF. CDR3 nucleotides: TGCGCCAGCAGCCCCCTGGACAGGATTCGAGAGACCCAGTACTTC.

The table lists this clone with a few counts. The V gene is TRBV11-3, the J gene TRBJ1-1; D gene uncertain. Germline loops: CDR1 SGHNT, CDR2 YENEEA. V lost 5 bases and J lost 1, with 8 bases in between. This CDR3 has 13 residues. The CDR3 reads CASSHSTNTEAFF. The CDR3, as DNA: TGTGCCAGCAGCCACTCAACGAACACTGAAGCTTTCTTT.